This section outlines one T cell receptor beta chain sequence together with its context. Authors' analysis steps: Reference gene primer amplification in the assay estimated nucleated cell counts. Data came from immunoSEQ multiplex PCR; TCRdb stores just in-frame clones and leaves some out. That table supplies the V and J calls and clone size; D and trimming were determined from the DNA. The table records about 170,000 clones, roughly nine tenths of them present only once. The data originate from a study of blood T cell repertoires in COVID-19. On the study more broadly: COVID-19 samples from acute and convalescent phases originated in the United States, Italy and Spain. T cells, B-cell-depleted T cells, or PBMCs provided the cDNA or gDNA that served as material.

The germline gives CDR1 KGHDR, CDR2 SFDVKD. V was clipped by 5 bases and J by 2 bases, with 16 bases between them. This CDR3 region has 16 residues. Recruited during active infection, patients (from Seattle) were subsequently followed longitudinally. The J gene is TRBJ2-3, the V gene TRBV24-1; D is possibly TRBD2 (6 bases). The source material was peripheral blood. This TCR came from a woman aged 55-70 years with COVID-19, enrolled during active disease. The CDR3 loop reads CATSASRGRLTDTQYF. The DNA of the CDR3 is TGTGCCACCAGTGCCTCCCGGGGGAGACTCACAGATACGCAGTATTTT.